These 6 T cell receptor beta chains were sequenced from one sample in a study of blood T cell repertoires in COVID-19. The protocol was immunoSEQ multiplex PCR, while the TCRdb copy is restricted to in-frame clones and leaves out a portion. This sample has about 75,000 clones, with 85% to 90% found just once. The sequenced sample was peripheral blood. The receptors originated from a human donor in a cohort sampled during active COVID-19.

The chain combines TRBV4-1 with TRBJ2-7, with 12 bases identical to TRBD2. The CDR3 is 16 residues long. Germline CDR1 and CDR2: MGHRA and YSYEKL. The trim removed 2 bases at V and 2 bases at J, leaving 4 bases unmatched. CDR3 in amino acids: CASSQSTSGGPYEQYF. The CDR3 DNA reads as TGCGCCAGCAGCCAAAGCACTAGCGGGGGGCCCTACGAGCAGTACTTC.

J is TRBJ2-3 and V is TRBV27; possibly TRBD2 for D (5 bases). CDR1 and CDR2 from the germline V gene are MNHEY and SMNVEV (reference sequence). Deletions cut 10 bases from V and 2 bases from J, with 13 bases between. The CDR3 is made up of 13 amino acids. The CDR3: CATLDGNTDTQYF. CDR3 DNA: TGTGCCACCCTCGACGGGAACACAGATACGCAGTATTTT.

DNA for the CDR3: TGTGCCAGCAGTCCGACTTTGAGCAATCAGCCCCAGCATTTT. Translating gives CASSPTLSNQPQHF. The genes are TRBV6-5 and TRBJ1-5; D remains ambiguous. Trimming removed 5 bases at V and 1 base at J, with 9 bases between. This CDR3 has 14 amino acids. Per germline, CDR1 MNHEY and CDR2 SVGAGI.

The rearrangement joins TRBV9 to TRBJ1-3; D ambiguous. The germline V and J ends were trimmed by 3 bases and 0 bases, with 10 bases remaining between them. This CDR3 region has 15 residues. CDR1 is SGDLS and CDR2 is YYNGEE in the germline V gene. The CDR3 loop reads CASSDEGVSGNTIYF. In DNA, the CDR3 is TGTGCCAGCAGCGATGAGGGAGTCTCTGGAAACACCATATATTTT.

The chain uses TRBV4-1 and TRBJ2-3, with 13 positions matching TRBD2. The CDR3 length is 16 residues. V was pared by 1 base and J by 5 bases, with 3 bases of the junction left unmatched. Germline V gene sequence: CDR1 MGHRA, CDR2 YSYEKL. Here the CDR3 reads CASSQGLAGGGDTQYF. CDR3 DNA: TGCGCCAGCAGCCAAGGACTAGCGGGGGGAGGAGATACGCAGTATTTT.

The chain uses TRBV5-1 and TRBJ2-5, with 7 bases identical to TRBD2. This CDR3 spans 14 amino acids. With V trimmed by 4 bases and J by 2 bases, 5 bases remained unmatched. In germline, CDR1 is SGHRS, CDR2 YFSETQ. CDR3 sequence reads: CASSAVGGQETQYF. The CDR3 DNA reads TGCGCCAGCAGCGCGGTCGGGGGGCAAGAGACCCAGTACTTC.